The following is a T cell receptor beta chain sequence with its context. The antigen remains undetermined. These data originate in a study of identifying expanded T cells in peripheral blood. Germline CDR1 reads SGHNT; CDR2 reads YYREEE (reference sequence). V dropped 4 bases and J dropped 6; count of bases not matched to a gene: 20. The CDR3 runs to 18 residues. Measured with immunoSEQ multiplex PCR; TCRdb has only the in-frame clones, and not every one. The data contain about 52,000 clones, roughly 80% of them seen just once; the ten biggest clones take up 13% to 15%. Notes on the study in general: Technical replicates showed around 1.3 changed clones; roughly two weeks about 16.4; four weeks 19.

Specimen: blood. The receptor was isolated from a person aged 18 to 75 in good health. The chain combines TRBV5-4 with TRBJ2-7; 9 bases are shared with TRBD2. CDR3 residues: CASSLGVGAAGGNREQYF. In DNA, the CDR3 is TGTGCCAGCAGCCTGGGGGTTGGGGCAGCGGGAGGTAACCGCGAGCAGTACTTC.